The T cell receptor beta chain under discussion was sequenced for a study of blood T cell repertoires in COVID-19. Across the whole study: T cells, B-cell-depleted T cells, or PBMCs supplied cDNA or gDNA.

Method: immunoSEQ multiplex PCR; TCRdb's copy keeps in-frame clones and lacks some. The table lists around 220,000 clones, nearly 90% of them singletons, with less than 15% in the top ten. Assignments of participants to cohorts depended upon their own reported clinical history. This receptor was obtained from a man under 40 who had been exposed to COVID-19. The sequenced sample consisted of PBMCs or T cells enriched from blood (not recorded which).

The CDR3 spells CASSHSGRVGAFF. CDR3 bases: TGTGCCAGCAGCCATAGTGGGAGGGTTGGGGCTTTCTTT. The rearrangement uses TRBV4-2 and TRBJ1-1; D not resolved. The CDR3 has 13 residues. V was clipped by 3 bases and J by 11 bases, with 16 bases between them. Germline V gene data show CDR1 as LGHNA and CDR2 as YNFKEQ.